A selection of T cell receptor beta chains follows, all from one sample in a study of cytomegalovirus exposure and HLA in healthy donors. Method: immunoSEQ multiplex PCR; TCRdb's copy keeps in-frame clones and lacks some. This table has 90,000 to 120,000 clones, 60% to 80% appearing once. The sequenced material came from PBMCs. The source is a woman between 18 and 29 years old in good health and CMV-seropositive. The conserved cysteine and the conserved F or W are not part of the CDR3 here. The D gene is left open where the match is weak. Clone size is stated in some rows and not others, as once, few, many or a class when expanded.

size	D	V	J	CDR3
few	NA	TRBV7-9	TRBJ1-1	ASTAVSTEAF
NA	NA	TRBV7-3	TRBJ1-2	ASSLGQNYGYT
medium-sized	NA	TRBV19	TRBJ1-3	ASSISGSSGNTIY
NA	NA	TRBV7-2	TRBJ2-3	ASSLAGVGQY
NA	TRBD1	TRBV5-6	TRBJ1-1	ASSWWTGVDTEAF
once	NA	TRBV7-2	TRBJ1-3	ASSQNPGSGNTIY
NA	TRBD2	TRBV6-5	TRBJ2-7	ASKTSGGNYEQY
NA	TRBD1	TRBV29-1	TRBJ1-2	SVEAGGNHGYT
once	TRBD1	TRBV7-2	TRBJ2-1	ASSLGTGQF
NA	TRBD1	TRBV9	TRBJ1-1	ASSLTGGWNTEAF
NA	NA	TRBV20-1	TRBJ2-3	SPSTDTQY
NA	NA	TRBV15	TRBJ1-1	ATSRDGEAF
NA	NA	TRBV5-6	TRBJ2-1	ASSLVRVPNNEQF
NA	NA	TRBV30	TRBJ1-4	AWSRTATNEKLF
NA	NA	TRBV15	TRBJ1-4	ATSPGNNEKLF
NA	NA	TRBV13	TRBJ2-6	ASSLRGQNSGANVLT
NA	TRBD2	TRBV10-3	TRBJ2-3	AVQAASGVRDTQY
NA	NA	TRBV28	TRBJ1-4	ASNQGGGTNEKLF
NA	NA	TRBV10-3	TRBJ2-1	AISESAGGYEQF
NA	NA	TRBV7-8	TRBJ2-2	ASSPLPTLTGELF